Sequencing of this T cell receptor beta chain was carried out in a study of identical twins. TCRdb reprocessed the 5' RACE reads with MiXCR, giving one entry per CDR3 protein. The data hold 550,000 to 700,000 distinct CDR3 sequences, with more than 9% observed a single time. This clonotype has a handful of counts. What it recognizes is unknown. Trimming cost V 6 bases and J 2 bases; bases outside gene matches: 12. CDR3 length: 17 amino acids. Germline V gene lookup returns CDR1 MNHEY and CDR2 SVGEGT. Study results and limitations: Models underestimated TCR alpha sharing (out-of-frame) in monozygotic twins. Twin-shared out-of-frame alpha sequences showed excess low generation probability. In beta out-of-frame sequences, the excess sharing between twins was weaker.

These data were also filed under a second study, of yellow fever vaccine responses in identical twins.

V usage is TRBV6-2 or TRBV6-3 and J usage is TRBJ2-1, with TRBD2 identical over 8 bases. The sample was PBMCs. This TCR was recovered from a woman under 30 in good health. The CDR3 sequence: CASRNLLGSGAYNEQFF. The CDR3 bases are TGTGCCAGCAGGAACTTATTAGGTAGCGGGGCCTACAATGAGCAGTTCTTC.